The clone carrying this T cell receptor beta chain was found a few times. Its antigen is undetermined. The source of the sample is a study of cytomegalovirus exposure and HLA in healthy donors. Across the study: A prior study identified 110 million or so unique TCR beta sequences from about 200 million T cells.

The germline V and J ends were trimmed by 5 bases and 1 base, with 19 bases remaining between them. The length of the CDR3 is 17 residues. In germline, CDR1 is SGDLS, CDR2 YYNGEE. With 60 Vbeta and 13 Jbeta primers, the PCR was carried out. Generated by immunoSEQ multiplex PCR, the TCRdb table keeps only in-frame clones and is missing some. The data show 150,000 to 200,000 clones, 75% to 85% seen once. The study's findings and limits: In an earlier analysis, most TCR beta V segments were productive about 87% or about 30% of the time. HLA-A and HLA-B allele assignments for most subjects were reportedly predicted accurately using TCR beta sequences. The study dropped some indistinguishable V segments, TRBV6-2 and TRBV6-3 among them.

Sequencing was done on a sample of PBMCs. This receptor was identified in a woman in her twenties or thirties in good health and CMV-seropositive. V and J are TRBV9 and TRBJ1-5; weak D call: TRBD1 (6 bases). CDR3 DNA: TGTGCCAGCAGTGCGGGGGCAGGCGGAACGAGCAATCAGCCCCAGCATTTT. This gives the protein CASSAGAGGTSNQPQHF.